Listed below are T cell receptor beta chains from one sample, sequenced in a study of T cell responses to AZD1222 COVID-19 vaccine. Only in-frame clones appear in the TCRdb table, and some are missing; sequencing was by immunoSEQ multiplex PCR. The sample includes 65,000 to 95,000 clones, over 75% of them seen just once. This specimen was peripheral blood, taken 28 days after the second AZD1222 dose. The receptor source for this set is an adult who received the AZD1222 COVID-19 vaccine. CDR3s include the opening cysteine and the closing phenylalanine or tryptophan. A D gene is named only where the DNA matches it firmly. Expanded clones get a size class; other rows say once, few or many, or leave the size out.

CASSEPGQSTLEKLFF | TGTGCCAGCAGTGAACCGGGACAGTCCACCTTGGAAAAACTGTTTTTT | TRBV6-1 | few | 16 | TRBD1 | TRBJ1-4
CASRQGAMLPEAFF | TGTGCCAGCAGACAGGGGGCGATGCTACCTGAAGCTTTCTTT | TRBV6-5 | NA | 14 | TRBD1 | TRBJ1-1
CASRADRGSYEQYF | TGTGCCAGCAGAGCCGACAGGGGGTCCTACGAGCAGTACTTC | TRBV6-5 | few | 14 | TRBD1 | TRBJ2-7
CASSVLAGDSYNEQFF | TGTGCCAGCAGCGTTCTCGCGGGGGACTCCTACAATGAGCAGTTCTTC | TRBV5-4 | NA | 16 | TRBD2 | TRBJ2-1
CASSYLATARNTEAFF | TGTGCCAGCAGTTACCTCGCGACGGCCAGGAACACTGAAGCTTTCTTT | TRBV6-5 | NA | 16 | NA | TRBJ1-1
CASSPVHRLSEAYEQYF | TGTGCCAGCTCACCAGTTCATCGTCTAAGTGAAGCCTACGAGCAGTACTTC | TRBV18 | NA | 17 | NA | TRBJ2-7
CASSRPGTGFDKNIQYF | TGCGCCAGCAGCAGGCCCGGGACAGGGTTTGACAAAAACATTCAGTACTTC | TRBV4-1 | NA | 17 | TRBD1 | TRBJ2-4
CASSENRVQNSPLHF | TGTGCCAGCAGTGAAAACAGGGTTCAGAATTCACCCCTCCACTTT | TRBV2 | once | 15 | NA | TRBJ1-6
CSAGDSTDTQYF | TGCAGCGCCGGGGACAGCACAGATACGCAGTATTTT | TRBV29-1 | NA | 12 | NA | TRBJ2-3
CASSSSGAYGNQPQHF | TGTGCCAGCAGCTCCTCAGGGGCCTATGGCAATCAGCCCCAGCATTTT | TRBV7-9 | NA | 16 | NA | TRBJ1-5
CASSNDRVFGYEQYF | TGTGCCAGCAGCAACGACAGGGTTTTCGGTTACGAGCAGTACTTC | TRBV11-2 | NA | 15 | TRBD1 | TRBJ2-7
CASSLDSYSNQPQHF | TGTGCCAGCAGCCTCGACAGTTATAGCAATCAGCCCCAGCATTTT | TRBV5-8 | NA | 15 | NA | TRBJ1-5
CASSLRGRGQETQYF | TGTGCCAGCAGCTTGAGGGGACGCGGGCAAGAGACCCAGTACTTC | TRBV7-3 | NA | 15 | NA | TRBJ2-5
CASSQGQGSYTF | TGTGCCAGCAGTCAGGGACAGGGTAGCTACACCTTC | TRBV27 | NA | 12 | TRBD1 | TRBJ1-2
CASSLGAGTRPSGRTDTQYF | TGTGCCAGCAGCTTGGGAGCTGGAACTCGCCCTAGCGGAAGGACAGATACGCAGTATTTT | TRBV5-4 | few | 20 | TRBD2 | TRBJ2-3
CASTTPAPLGPSVNQPQHF | TGTGCCAGTACCACCCCTGCCCCACTCGGTCCAAGTGTAAATCAGCCCCAGCATTTT | TRBV19 | NA | 19 | NA | TRBJ1-5
CSVEDGPGRGYEQYF | TGCAGCGTTGAAGACGGGCCGGGCAGGGGCTACGAGCAGTACTTC | TRBV29-1 | once | 15 | NA | TRBJ2-7
CASSLQSSYEQYF | TGTGCCAGCAGCTTGCAGAGCTCCTACGAGCAGTACTTC | TRBV5-8 | few | 13 | NA | TRBJ2-7
CASSLATGPRSGANVLTF | TGTGCCAGCAGCTTAGCGACGGGACCCCGCTCTGGGGCCAACGTCCTGACTTTC | TRBV7-9 | NA | 18 | NA | TRBJ2-6
CASSPGLNTGELFF | TGTGCCAGCAGTCCAGGGCTAAACACCGGGGAGCTGTTTTTT | TRBV28 | NA | 14 | NA | TRBJ2-2
CASTRDPSGREHF | TGTGCCAGCACCCGGGACCCGTCGGGCCGTGAGCATTTT | TRBV28 | NA | 13 | NA | TRBJ1-5
CASSLATGRGNEKLFF | TGTGCCAGCAGCTTAGCAACAGGACGTGGGAATGAAAAACTGTTTTTT | TRBV5-5 | NA | 16 | NA | TRBJ1-4
CASSEGLRGTDTQYF | TGTGCCAGCAGCGAGGGCCTCCGTGGAACAGATACGCAGTATTTT | TRBV11-3 | NA | 15 | NA | TRBJ2-3
CASSLRQNDEQFF | TGTGCCAGCAGCTTACGACAGAACGATGAGCAGTTCTTC | TRBV7-6 | few | 13 | NA | TRBJ2-1
CASSPRQLDTQYF | TGTGCCAGCAGCCCTCGACAGTTAGATACGCAGTATTTT | TRBV12-3/TRBV12-4 | NA | 13 | NA | TRBJ2-3
CASSNEKRGYGLQPQHF | TGTGCCAGTAGTAACGAAAAGCGGGGATACGGCCTTCAGCCCCAGCATTTT | TRBV19 | NA | 17 | NA | TRBJ1-5
CASSYPAGKSSYEQYF | TGTGCCAGCAGTTACCCAGCCGGGAAGAGCTCCTACGAGCAGTACTTC | TRBV6-6 | NA | 16 | NA | TRBJ2-7
CASSSPDGPSSDEQYF | TGTGCCAGCAGCTCCCCGGACGGACCTAGTAGCGACGAGCAGTACTTC | TRBV28 | once | 16 | NA | TRBJ2-7
CASKAPSSYEQYF | TGCGCCAGCAAGGCGCCGAGCTCCTACGAGCAGTACTTC | TRBV10-2 | NA | 13 | NA | TRBJ2-7
CASSIRRASTQETQYF | TGTGCCAGTAGTATACGACGTGCGTCCACCCAAGAGACCCAGTACTTC | TRBV19 | NA | 16 | NA | TRBJ2-5
CASSLGSYTGADTEAFF | TGTGCCAGCAGCTTGGGGAGCTACACAGGGGCCGACACTGAAGCTTTCTTT | TRBV5-6 | NA | 17 | TRBD1 | TRBJ1-1
CASSLSGQRGADTQYF | TGTGCCAGCAGTTTATCGGGTCAAAGGGGGGCAGATACGCAGTATTTT | TRBV28 | NA | 16 | NA | TRBJ2-3
CASSEATAGANVLTF | TGTGCCAGCAGTGAAGCGACGGCTGGGGCCAACGTCCTGACTTTC | TRBV6-1 | NA | 15 | NA | TRBJ2-6
CASSLTSWLGGETQYF | TGTGCCAGCAGCTTGACTAGTTGGTTAGGAGGAGAGACCCAGTACTTC | TRBV7-9 | NA | 16 | NA | TRBJ2-5
CASSYSTETQYF | TGTGCCAGCAGTTACTCGACTGAGACCCAGTACTTC | TRBV6-2/TRBV6-3 | NA | 12 | NA | TRBJ2-5
CASSYLEGTEKLFF | TGTGCCAGCAGTTACCTGGAGGGGACGGAAAAACTGTTTTTT | TRBV6-5 | NA | 14 | NA | TRBJ1-4
CASSNQGLTQYF | TGTGCCAGTAGTAACCAGGGTTTAACGCAGTATTTT | TRBV19 | NA | 12 | NA | TRBJ2-3